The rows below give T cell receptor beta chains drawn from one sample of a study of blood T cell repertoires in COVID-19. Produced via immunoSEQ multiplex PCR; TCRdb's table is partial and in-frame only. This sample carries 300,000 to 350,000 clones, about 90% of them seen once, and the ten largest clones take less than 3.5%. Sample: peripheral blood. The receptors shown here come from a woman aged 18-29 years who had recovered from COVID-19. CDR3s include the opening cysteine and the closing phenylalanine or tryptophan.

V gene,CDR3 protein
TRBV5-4,CASSLAGSKLFF
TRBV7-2,CASSSRSYGYTF
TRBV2,CASTGDMDGYTF
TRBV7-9,CASSLVGQGFGELFF
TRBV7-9,CASSLQGHRGAVF
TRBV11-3,CASSLDPQGRGAEAFF
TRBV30,CASGPVKEETQYF
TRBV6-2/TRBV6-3,CASSYSRYDYSNQPQHF
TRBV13,CASSPGVGVTTDTQYF
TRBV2,CASRSGLTGELFF
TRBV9,CASSPGDRVRSNEKLFF
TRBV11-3,CASSRAGGEQFF
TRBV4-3,CASSQERDLGGMTETQYF
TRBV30,CAWSVGTGNQPQHF
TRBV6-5,CASSYSTGGIRTEAFF
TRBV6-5,CASSYSASGGDGELFF
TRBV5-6,CASSLYRDTNTEAFF
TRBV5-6,CASSPGDPHGDTQYF
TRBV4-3,CASSPRAVAGGFSELDTQYF
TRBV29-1,CSVAQGQVSGNTIYF
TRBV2,CASTGTGGEKLFF
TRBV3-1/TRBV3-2,CASSQKLQGGLGYTF
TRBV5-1,CASSSGPRDNEQFF
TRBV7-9,CASSFVRDRGSPLHF
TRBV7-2,CASSLAPQGSNQPQHF
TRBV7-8,CASSLVARHRGFTEAFF
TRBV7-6,CASSLTHQRQPQHF
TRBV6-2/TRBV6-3,CASSYSNRPGSIYF
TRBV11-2,CASSLVAGYNEQFF
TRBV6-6,CASSAHGQGVNQPQHF
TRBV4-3,CASSQERLAADTQYF
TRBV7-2,CASSLGTGGASYNEQFF
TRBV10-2,CASTTGSTEAFF
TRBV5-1,CASSLVGTSGTGELFF
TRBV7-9,CASSLTGSNTEAFF
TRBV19,CASSIVQGNYGYTF
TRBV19,CASSIGSLGEEGIQYF
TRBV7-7,CASSLDRGSTDTQYF
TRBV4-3,CASSQDPGPNYGYTF
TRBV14,CASSPGRSGSADTQYF
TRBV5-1,CASSLDPAGAGELFF
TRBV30,CAWRRGGELFF